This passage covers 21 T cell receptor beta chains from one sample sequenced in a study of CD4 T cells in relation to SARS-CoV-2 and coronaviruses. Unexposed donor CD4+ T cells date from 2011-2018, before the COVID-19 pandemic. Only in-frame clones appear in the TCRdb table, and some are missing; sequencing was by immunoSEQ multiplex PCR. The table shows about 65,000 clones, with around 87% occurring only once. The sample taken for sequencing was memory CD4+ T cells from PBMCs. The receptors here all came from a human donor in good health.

The CDR3 loop reads CASSLGDSTNEKLFF. Written as DNA, the CDR3 is TGTGCCAGTAGCCTGGGGGACAGCACTAATGAAAAACTGTTTTTT. The chain has TRBV19 and TRBJ1-4; 7 positions agree with TRBD1. CDR3 length equals 15 residues. V dropped 6 bases and J dropped 2; count of bases not matched to a gene: 6. CDR1 is LNHDA and CDR2 is SQIVND in the germline V gene (reference sequence).

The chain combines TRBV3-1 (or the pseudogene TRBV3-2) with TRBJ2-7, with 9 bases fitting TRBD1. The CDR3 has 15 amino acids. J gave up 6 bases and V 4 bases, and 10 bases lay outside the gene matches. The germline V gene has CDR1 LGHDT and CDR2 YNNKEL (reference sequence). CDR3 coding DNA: TGTGCCAGCAGCCCAAAGGGACAGGGCGGAGGCGAGCAGTACTTC. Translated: CASSPKGQGGGEQYF.

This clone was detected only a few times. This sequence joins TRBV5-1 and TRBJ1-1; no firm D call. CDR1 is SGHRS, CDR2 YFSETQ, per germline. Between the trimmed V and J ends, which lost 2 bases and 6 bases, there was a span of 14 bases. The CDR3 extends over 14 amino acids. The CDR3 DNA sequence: TGCGCCAGCAGCTTCCAAGGGCAAGGCTCTGAAGCTTTCTTT. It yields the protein CASSFQGQGSEAFF.

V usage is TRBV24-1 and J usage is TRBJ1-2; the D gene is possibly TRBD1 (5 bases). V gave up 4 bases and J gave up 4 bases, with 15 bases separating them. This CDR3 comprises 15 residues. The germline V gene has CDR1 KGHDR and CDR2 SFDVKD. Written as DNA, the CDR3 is TGTGCCACCAGTGACCCCGGGACCCCCAGCTATGGCTACACCTTC. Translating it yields CATSDPGTPSYGYTF.

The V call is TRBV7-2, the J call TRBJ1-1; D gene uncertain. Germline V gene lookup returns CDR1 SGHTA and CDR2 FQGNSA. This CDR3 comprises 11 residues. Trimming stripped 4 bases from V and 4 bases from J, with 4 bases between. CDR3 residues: CASSSFTEAFF. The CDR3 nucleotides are TGTGCCAGCAGCTCCTTCACTGAAGCTTTCTTT.

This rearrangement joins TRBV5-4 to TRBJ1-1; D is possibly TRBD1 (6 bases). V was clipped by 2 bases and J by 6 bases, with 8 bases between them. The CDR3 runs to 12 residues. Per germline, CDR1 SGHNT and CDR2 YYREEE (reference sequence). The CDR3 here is CASSFGQSEAFF. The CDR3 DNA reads TGTGCCAGCAGCTTCGGACAGTCTGAAGCTTTCTTT.

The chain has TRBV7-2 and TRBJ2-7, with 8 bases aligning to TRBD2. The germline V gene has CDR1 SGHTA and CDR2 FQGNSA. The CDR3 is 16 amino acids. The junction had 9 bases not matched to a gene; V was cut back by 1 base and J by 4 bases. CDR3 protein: CASSLGAAGGGYEQYF. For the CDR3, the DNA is TGTGCCAGCAGCTTAGGGGCGGCGGGGGGTGGGTACGAGCAGTACTTC.

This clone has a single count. For the CDR3, the DNA is TGCGCCAGCAGCCAAGAGGGGGGCCCAGGGTACACAGATACGCAGTATTTT. This translates into CASSQEGGPGYTDTQYF. This chain joins TRBV4-1 and TRBJ2-3; either TRBD1 or TRBD2 may supply D (6 bases each). The CDR3 spans 17 residues. The V and J ends lost 0 bases and 2 bases respectively, with 15 bases between them. Germline V lookup: CDR1 MGHRA, CDR2 YSYEKL.

The CDR3 reads CATSDSRQGGEKLFF. CDR3 DNA sequence: TGTGCCACCAGTGATTCCAGACAGGGGGGCGAAAAACTGTTTTTT. The chain recombines TRBV24-1 with TRBJ1-4; 9 bases fit TRBD1. Looked up from germline, CDR1 is KGHDR and CDR2 is SFDVKD. The CDR3 runs to 15 residues. V lost 2 bases, J lost 8 bases, and 5 bases stayed unmatched.

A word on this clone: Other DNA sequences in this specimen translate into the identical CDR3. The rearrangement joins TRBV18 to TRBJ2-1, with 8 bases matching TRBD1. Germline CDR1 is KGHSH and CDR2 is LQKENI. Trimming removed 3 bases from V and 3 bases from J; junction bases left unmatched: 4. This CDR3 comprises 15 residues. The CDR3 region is CASSPGTGVYNEQFF. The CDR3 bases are TGTGCCAGCTCACCGGGGACAGGAGTCTACAATGAGCAGTTCTTC.

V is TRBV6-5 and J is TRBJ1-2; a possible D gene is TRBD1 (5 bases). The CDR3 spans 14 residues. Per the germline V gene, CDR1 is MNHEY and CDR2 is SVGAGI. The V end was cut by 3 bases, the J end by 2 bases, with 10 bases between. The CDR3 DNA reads TGTGCCAGCAGTTATAGGGGCGACAACTATGGCTACACCTTC. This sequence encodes CASSYRGDNYGYTF.

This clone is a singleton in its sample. The CDR3 loop is CASRETTGRPSYEQYF. The CDR3 coding sequence is TGTGCCAGCAGGGAAACGACAGGGCGACCCTCCTACGAGCAGTACTTC. The rearrangement links TRBV2 to TRBJ2-7; 7 bases match TRBD1. Germline V gene sequence: CDR1 SNHLY, CDR2 FYNNEI. The CDR3 contains 16 residues. With V trimmed by 6 bases and J by 0 bases, 11 bases remained unmatched.

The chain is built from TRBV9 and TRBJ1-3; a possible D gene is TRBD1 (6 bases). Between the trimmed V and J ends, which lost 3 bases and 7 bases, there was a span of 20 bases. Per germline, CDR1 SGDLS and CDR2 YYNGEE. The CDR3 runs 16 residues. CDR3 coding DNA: TGTGCCAGCAGCGGGCATGGGGGCAGCAGGAGCAACACCATATATTTT. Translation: CASSGHGGSRSNTIYF.

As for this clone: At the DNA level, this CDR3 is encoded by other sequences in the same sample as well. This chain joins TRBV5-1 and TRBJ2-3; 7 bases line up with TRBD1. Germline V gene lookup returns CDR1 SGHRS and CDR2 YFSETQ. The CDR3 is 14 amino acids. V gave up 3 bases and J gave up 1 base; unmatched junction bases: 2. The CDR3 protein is CASSSTGGTDTQYF. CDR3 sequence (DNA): TGCGCCAGCAGCTCTACAGGGGGCACAGATACGCAGTATTTT.

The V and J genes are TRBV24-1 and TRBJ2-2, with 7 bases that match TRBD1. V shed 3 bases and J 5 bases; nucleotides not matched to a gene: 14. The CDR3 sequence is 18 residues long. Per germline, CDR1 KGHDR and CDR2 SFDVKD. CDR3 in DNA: TGTGCCACCAGTGATCTGAGACAGGGAAGTTGGAATACCGGGGAGCTGTTTTTT. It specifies CATSDLRQGSWNTGELFF.

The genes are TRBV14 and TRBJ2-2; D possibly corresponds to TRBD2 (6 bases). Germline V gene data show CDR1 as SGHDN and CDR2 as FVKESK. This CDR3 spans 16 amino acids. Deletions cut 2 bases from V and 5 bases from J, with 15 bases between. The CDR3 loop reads CASSQLTSFTTGELFF. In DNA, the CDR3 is TGTGCCAGCAGCCAACTCACTAGCTTTACTACCGGGGAGCTGTTTTTT. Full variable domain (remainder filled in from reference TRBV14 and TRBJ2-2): EAGVTQFPSHSVIEKGQTVTLRCDPISGHDNLYWYRRVMGKEIKFLLHFVKESKQDESGMPNNRFLAERTGGTYSTLKVQPAELEDSGVYFCASSQLTSFTTGELFFGEGSRLTVL.

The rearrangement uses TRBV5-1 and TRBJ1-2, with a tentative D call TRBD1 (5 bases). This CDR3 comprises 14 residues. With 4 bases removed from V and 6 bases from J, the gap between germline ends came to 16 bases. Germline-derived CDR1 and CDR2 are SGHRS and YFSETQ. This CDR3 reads CASSPPPGRDGYTF. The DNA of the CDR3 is TGCGCCAGCAGCCCGCCCCCAGGGAGGGATGGCTACACCTTC.

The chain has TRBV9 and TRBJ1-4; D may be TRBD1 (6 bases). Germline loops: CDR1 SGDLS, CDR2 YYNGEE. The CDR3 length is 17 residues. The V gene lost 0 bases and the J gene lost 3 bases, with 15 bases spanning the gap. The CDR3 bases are TGTGCCAGCAGCGTAGGAAACTCAAAGGGGGCTAATGAAAAACTGTTTTTT. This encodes CASSVGNSKGANEKLFF.

The CDR3 DNA follows: TGTGCCAGCAGCGCCTACGCTAGGGCCCAAGAGACCCAGTACTTC. This sequence encodes CASSAYARAQETQYF. The chain joins TRBV9 to TRBJ2-5; no reliable D call. CDR1 SGDLS and CDR2 YYNGEE come from the germline V gene. This CDR3 comprises 15 residues. The V end was cut by 3 bases, the J end by 1 base, with 13 bases between.

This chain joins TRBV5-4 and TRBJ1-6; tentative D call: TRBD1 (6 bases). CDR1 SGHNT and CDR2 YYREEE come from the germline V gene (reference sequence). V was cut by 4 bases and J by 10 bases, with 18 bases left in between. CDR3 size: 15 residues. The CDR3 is CASSPTGLVGSPLHF. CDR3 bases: TGTGCCAGCAGCCCCACAGGGCTAGTCGGATCACCCCTCCACTTT.

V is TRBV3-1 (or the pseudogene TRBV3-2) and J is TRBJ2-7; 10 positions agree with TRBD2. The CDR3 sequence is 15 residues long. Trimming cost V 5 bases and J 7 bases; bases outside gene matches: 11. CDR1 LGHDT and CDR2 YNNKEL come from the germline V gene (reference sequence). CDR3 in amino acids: CASSSRTSGRSEQYF. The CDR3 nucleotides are TGTGCCAGCAGCTCCAGGACTAGCGGACGTTCGGAGCAGTACTTC.